The next 11 T cell receptor beta chains were all read from a single sample in a study of blood T cells in healthy people across ages. The authors ran a second PCR of roughly 6 to 12 cycles using a sample-barcoded 5' primer and a J-beta primer mix. TCRdb reprocessed the 5' RACE reads with MiXCR, giving one entry per CDR3 protein. This table holds about 1,500,000 distinct CDR3 sequences, roughly 30% found once. The sequencing sample was made of blood. The origin of the receptors is a woman younger than 45 in good health.

The chain combines TRBV7-2 with TRBJ1-1, with D hard to call. The ends were cut back, 5 bases at V and 11 bases at J, with 9 bases in the middle. CDR1 and CDR2 from the germline V gene are SGHTA and FQGNSA. The CDR3 covers 10 residues. The CDR3 reads CASSQPGAFF. CDR3 DNA: TGTGCCAGCAGCCAACCGGGGGCTTTCTTT.

This clonotype was seen at least ten times. As DNA, the CDR3 is TGTGCCAGCAGTTACGGGCTAGCTACAGATACGCAGTATTTT. Protein: CASSYGLATDTQYF. This chain links TRBV6-5 with TRBJ2-3, with D perhaps matching TRBD2 (5 bases). Germline-derived CDR1 and CDR2 are MNHEY and SVGAGI. Trimming took 2 bases from V and 3 from J, leaving 9 bases between them. The CDR3 extends over 14 amino acids.

The rearrangement joins TRBV7-9 to TRBJ1-4; no clear D gene. V lost 3 bases to trimming and J lost 0 bases, with 17 bases between them. The CDR3 runs 18 residues. Germline values: CDR1 SEHNR, CDR2 FQNEAQ (reference sequence). The CDR3 region is CASSFGRLLLATNEKLFF. The CDR3 nucleotides are TGTGCCAGCAGCTTTGGACGGCTACTACTTGCAACTAATGAAAAACTGTTTTTT.

At least ten counts were recorded for this clonotype. The chain carries TRBV7-9 and TRBJ2-3; D is possibly TRBD2 (5 bases). Trimming took 5 bases from V and 4 from J, leaving 13 bases between them. The CDR3 sequence is 14 residues long. Germline V gene data show CDR1 as SEHNR and CDR2 as FQNEAQ (reference sequence). CDR3 sequence reads: CASSPQRKPDTQYF. The CDR3 coding sequence is TGTGCCAGCAGCCCCCAGCGGAAGCCAGATACGCAGTATTTT.

This clonotype was observed many times. The chain employs TRBV7-2 and TRBJ1-2, with TRBD1 matching 11 bases. Germline V gene lookup returns CDR1 SGHTA and CDR2 FQGNSA. The trim removed 0 bases at V and 5 bases at J, leaving 5 bases unmatched. This CDR3 region has 16 residues. CDR3 nucleotide sequence: TGTGCCAGCAGCTTAGCGAGGACAGGGGGCGCATATGGCTACACCTTC. It translates to CASSLARTGGAYGYTF.

To note about this clonotype: The junction and the germline gene differ at one end; a read error may be behind it. The J gene is TRBJ2-5, the V gene TRBV5-1, with D maybe TRBD2 (6 bases). The CDR3 sequence is 13 residues long. The V gene's germline CDR1 is SGHRS and CDR2 YFSETQ. CDR3 loop: CTSQRARDETQYF. In DNA form, the CDR3 reads TGCACCAGCCAGCGTGCGCGGGATGAGACCCAGTACTTC.

This clonotype has only one observation. The chain links TRBV7-3 to TRBJ1-1; D gene ambiguous. V lost 0 bases and J 4 bases, leaving 12 bases between the germline ends. The germline gives CDR1 SGHTA, CDR2 FQGTGA. The CDR3 covers 15 residues. For the CDR3, the DNA is TGTGCCAGCAGCTTAACAACTCTCGCGGGCACTGAAGCTTTCTTT. This sequence encodes CASSLTTLAGTEAFF.

This clonotype has a count of ten or more. V usage is TRBV29-1 and J usage is TRBJ2-3; no reliable D call. With 3 bases removed from V and 4 bases from J, the gap between germline ends came to 8 bases. The germline V gene has CDR1 SQVTM and CDR2 ANQGSEA. The CDR3 runs 12 residues. As DNA, the CDR3 is TGCAGCGTTGAGGTAGATGCAGATACGCAGTATTTT. It specifies CSVEVDADTQYF.

The table lists this clonotype with a few counts. The gene calls are TRBV7-2 and TRBJ2-7; D not certain. The CDR3 sequence is 11 residues long. The V end lost 3 bases, the J end lost 5 bases, and 5 bases lay between the germline ends. Looked up from germline, CDR1 is SGHTA and CDR2 is FQGNSA. CDR3 sequence (DNA): TGTGCCAGCAGCTTGATGCACGAGCAGTACTTC. It is translated as CASSLMHEQYF.

This clonotype was observed a handful of times. The chain uses TRBV6-6 and TRBJ1-1, with no clear D. The CDR3 totals 13 residues. CDR1 is MNHNY, CDR2 SVGAGI, per germline (reference sequence). Trimming removed 6 bases from V and 0 bases from J, with 8 bases in between. CDR3 DNA: TGTGCCAGCAGGCGTTATATGAACACTGAAGCTTTCTTT. It encodes CASRRYMNTEAFF.

The CDR3 reads CASSLMGLAGRPDTQYF. The CDR3 DNA sequence: TGTGCCAGCAGCTTGATGGGACTAGCGGGGCGCCCTGATACGCAGTATTTT. The chain has TRBV7-2 and TRBJ2-3, with 13 bases lining up with TRBD2. The CDR3 sequence is 17 residues long. Per germline, CDR1 SGHTA and CDR2 FQGNSA. V shed 3 bases and J 6 bases; nucleotides not matched to a gene: 9.